These T cell receptor beta chains were read from a single sample in a study of blood T cell repertoires in COVID-19. Sequencing used immunoSEQ multiplex PCR; TCRdb keeps in-frame clones, though not all of them. The sample records about 260,000 clones, 80% to 90% being singletons. The sample comprised PBMCs or T cells enriched from blood (not recorded which). The receptors derive from a man between 50 and 59 years old who had been exposed to COVID-19. The CDR3 runs from the conserved cysteine through the conserved F or W. D genes are given only for firm matches. Size is stated for part of the rows, as once, few or many counts, or as a class when the clone is expanded.

TRBJ1-2,-,TRBD1,TRBV5-4,CASSARDRYYGYTF,TGTGCCAGCAGCGCCCGGGACAGGTACTATGGCTACACCTTC
TRBJ2-1,-,TRBD2,TRBV6-5,CASSYSKTSGNNEQFF,TGTGCCAGCAGTTACTCTAAGACTAGCGGGAACAATGAGCAGTTCTTC
TRBJ2-1,once,TRBD2,TRBV5-1,CASRRTSGSENEQFF,TGCGCCAGCAGACGCACTAGCGGGAGCGAAAATGAGCAGTTCTTC
TRBJ2-5,-,TRBD1,TRBV28,CASGNRQGEETQYF,TGTGCCAGCGGCAACCGACAGGGGGAAGAGACCCAGTACTTC
TRBJ1-2,-,-,TRBV20-1,CSASSTVYGYTF,TGCAGTGCTAGTTCTACGGTTTATGGCTACACCTTC
TRBJ2-2,-,-,TRBV7-9,CASSSGGSFIRELFF,TGTGCCAGCAGCTCTGGGGGCAGTTTTATCCGGGAGCTGTTTTTT
TRBJ1-1,-,-,TRBV3-1/TRBV3-2,CASSPPTRESEAFF,TGTGCCAGCAGCCCTCCTACCAGGGAATCTGAAGCTTTCTTT
TRBJ1-2,-,-,TRBV5-1,CASSLVRGGYTF,TGCGCCAGCAGCTTGGTCAGGGGCGGCTACACCTTC
TRBJ1-1,-,TRBD1,TRBV11-3,CASSLWDRNEAFF,TGTGCCAGCAGCTTATGGGACAGAAATGAAGCTTTCTTT
TRBJ1-1,-,-,TRBV15,CATSRVITEAFF,TGTGCCACCAGCAGAGTCATCACTGAAGCTTTCTTT
TRBJ2-6,once,TRBD1,TRBV5-1,CASSRTTGAGANVLTF,TGCGCCAGCAGCCGGACGACAGGGGCCGGGGCCAACGTCCTGACTTTC
TRBJ1-1,-,-,TRBV12-5,CASGLDNRSPNTEAFF,TGTGCTAGTGGACTCGACAACAGGTCCCCGAACACTGAAGCTTTCTTT
TRBJ2-2,few,-,TRBV6-2/TRBV6-3,CASSRSIAGELFF,TGTGCCAGCAGTCGTTCCATAGCGGGGGAGCTGTTTTTT
TRBJ1-6,-,-,TRBV19,CASSIGRDYNSPLHF,TGTGCCAGTAGTATTGGACGGGACTATAATTCACCCCTCCACTTT
TRBJ1-4,-,TRBD1,TRBV28,CASREGTGPHEKLFF,TGTGCCAGCAGGGAAGGGACAGGGCCACATGAAAAACTGTTTTTT
TRBJ2-1,-,-,TRBV5-6,CASSSRRTLQGYEQFF,TGTGCCAGCAGCTCGCGACGGACATTACAGGGCTATGAGCAGTTCTTC
TRBJ1-1,once,-,TRBV5-1,CASSLRQADGTEAFF,TGCGCCAGCAGCCTTCGACAGGCCGACGGCACTGAAGCTTTCTTT
TRBJ1-4,-,-,TRBV4-1,CASSQVGRGKEKLFF,TGCGCCAGCAGCCAAGTAGGGAGGGGGAAAGAAAAACTGTTTTTT
TRBJ1-1,-,-,TRBV6-5,CASRLQGTDTEAFF,TGTGCCAGCAGATTACAGGGAACAGACACTGAAGCTTTCTTT
TRBJ2-2,-,-,TRBV5-1,CASSLVQLNTGELFF,TGCGCCAGCAGCTTGGTTCAGTTAAACACCGGGGAGCTGTTTTTT
TRBJ2-3,-,-,TRBV2,CARSMNSGTSTDTQYF,TGTGCCAGGTCCATGAATAGCGGAACTAGCACAGATACGCAGTATTTT
TRBJ1-3,-,-,TRBV5-1,CASSSTGNSGNTIYF,TGCGCCAGCAGCTCAACAGGGAACTCTGGAAACACCATATATTTT
TRBJ1-2,-,TRBD1,TRBV11-2,CASSWQGASGYGYTF,TGTGCCAGCAGCTGGCAGGGGGCCTCTGGCTATGGCTACACCTTC
TRBJ1-1,-,-,TRBV11-2,CASSFIQGGDTEAFF,TGTGCCAGCAGCTTTATACAGGGAGGGGACACTGAAGCTTTCTTT
TRBJ1-2,-,-,TRBV6-5,CASSYSGRDWSYTF,TGTGCCAGCAGTTACTCGGGTCGGGATTGGAGCTACACCTTC
TRBJ2-5,-,TRBD2,TRBV5-1,CASSLALGEGLEETQYF,TGCGCCAGCAGCTTGGCCCTAGGGGAGGGACTGGAAGAGACCCAGTACTTC
TRBJ2-6,many,-,TRBV21-1,CASSNRPDRYSGANVLTF,TGTGCCAGCAGCAATCGCCCCGACAGATACTCTGGGGCCAACGTCCTGACTTTC
TRBJ1-2,once,TRBD1,TRBV5-1,CASSLGSQGDDGYTF,TGCGCCAGCAGCTTGGGATCACAGGGGGATGATGGCTACACCTTC
TRBJ2-2,-,TRBD2,TRBV24-1,CATTPGGTTGELFF,TGTGCCACCACCCCGGGGGGGACCACCGGGGAGCTGTTTTTT
TRBJ2-2,-,-,TRBV5-1,CASSWTLQGTGELFF,TGCGCCAGCAGCTGGACATTACAGGGCACCGGGGAGCTGTTTTTT
TRBJ2-6,-,-,TRBV19,CASSLTGSGANVLTF,TGTGCCAGTAGTCTTACAGGCTCTGGGGCCAACGTCCTGACTTTC
TRBJ2-1,-,TRBD2,TRBV11-3,CASTPGQREGQFF,TGTGCCAGCACCCCTGGTCAGCGGGAGGGGCAGTTCTTC
TRBJ1-1,-,TRBD1,TRBV5-1,CASHPGDRNTEAFF,TGCGCCAGCCACCCCGGGGACAGGAACACTGAAGCTTTCTTT
TRBJ1-1,-,-,TRBV5-1,CASKAGWNTEAFF,TGCGCCAGCAAGGCGGGGTGGAACACTGAAGCTTTCTTT
TRBJ2-1,-,TRBD2,TRBV29-1,CSVAAFLAGVTGYNEQFF,TGCAGCGTTGCGGCCTTCCTAGCGGGAGTAACCGGTTACAATGAGCAGTTCTTC
TRBJ1-1,-,-,TRBV19,CASSIRDFKYEAFF,TGTGCCAGTAGTATTCGGGACTTTAAATATGAAGCTTTCTTT
TRBJ1-6,few,TRBD1,TRBV30,CAWSITGGGYNSPLHF,TGTGCCTGGAGTATCACAGGGGGTGGCTATAATTCACCCCTCCACTTT
TRBJ1-2,once,TRBD1,TRBV29-1,CSVSGTASYGYTF,TGCAGCGTCTCCGGGACAGCTAGTTATGGCTACACCTTC
TRBJ1-1,-,-,TRBV5-1,CASSLAAANTEAFF,TGCGCCAGCAGCTTGGCGGCGGCGAACACTGAAGCTTTCTTT
TRBJ2-3,-,TRBD1,TRBV24-1,CATSDYHRGSTDTQYF,TGTGCCACCAGTGATTACCACAGGGGGAGCACAGATACGCAGTATTTT
TRBJ2-1,once,TRBD2,TRBV5-1,CASSLTAGGLNEQFF,TGCGCCAGCAGCTTGACAGCGGGAGGGCTCAATGAGCAGTTCTTC
TRBJ1-1,-,-,TRBV28,CASITGSTQGRAFF,TGTGCCAGCATAACCGGGTCAACACAGGGAAGAGCTTTCTTT
TRBJ2-1,once,TRBD1,TRBV19,CASSTRTGAYNEQFF,TGTGCCAGTAGTACCCGGACAGGGGCCTACAATGAGCAGTTCTTC
TRBJ2-5,-,-,TRBV5-1,CASSVQGGQETQYF,TGCGCCAGCAGCGTCCAGGGGGGCCAAGAGACCCAGTACTTC
TRBJ1-6,-,TRBD1,TRBV2,CASIPTGGMDSPLHF,TGTGCCAGCATTCCGACAGGGGGCATGGATTCACCCCTCCACTTT
TRBJ2-3,-,TRBD2,TRBV10-1,CASSEAVRERSTDTQYF,TGCGCCAGCAGTGAGGCGGTGCGGGAGAGAAGCACAGATACGCAGTATTTT
TRBJ1-1,-,TRBD1,TRBV30,CAWSAQGGTEAFF,TGTGCCTGGAGTGCACAGGGGGGCACTGAAGCTTTCTTT
TRBJ1-5,once,-,TRBV10-3,CAISGGQGGNQPQHF,TGTGCCATCAGTGGGGGTCAGGGTGGCAATCAGCCCCAGCATTTT
TRBJ1-2,-,-,TRBV10-3,CAISEPFRDTSHGYTF,TGTGCCATCAGTGAGCCTTTCCGGGACACATCTCATGGCTACACCTTC
TRBJ2-1,-,TRBD2,TRBV24-1,CATSPGRVGNYPYNEQFF,TGTGCCACCTCTCCGGGGAGGGTTGGGAATTACCCTTACAATGAGCAGTTCTTC
TRBJ2-2,few,TRBD1,TRBV7-9,CASPFGTGDTGELFF,TGTGCCAGCCCTTTCGGGACAGGGGACACCGGGGAGCTGTTTTTT
TRBJ1-1,-,-,TRBV6-5,CASSRTDGVNTEAFF,TGTGCCAGCAGTCGAACAGACGGGGTTAACACTGAAGCTTTCTTT
TRBJ1-2,-,TRBD1,TRBV14,CASSQGGNRGRANYGYTF,TGTGCCAGCAGCCAAGGGGGAAACAGGGGGCGAGCTAACTATGGCTACACCTTC
TRBJ2-1,many,TRBD1,TRBV9,CASSVQGTGGQNEQFF,TGTGCCAGCAGCGTACAAGGGACAGGGGGTCAAAATGAGCAGTTCTTC
TRBJ1-4,-,-,TRBV28,CASSRYRGKTNEKLFF,TGTGCCAGCAGTCGGTATAGGGGGAAAACTAATGAAAAACTGTTTTTT
TRBJ1-2,-,-,TRBV19,CASSSKQGTHGYTF,TGTGCCAGTAGTTCAAAGCAGGGGACCCATGGCTACACCTTC
TRBJ1-3,-,-,TRBV5-1,CASSQDKAGNTIYF,TGCGCCAGCAGCCAAGACAAGGCTGGAAACACCATATATTTT
TRBJ2-2,-,-,TRBV10-1,CASSPGAGTGELFF,TGCGCCAGCAGTCCGGGAGCGGGCACCGGGGAGCTGTTTTTT
TRBJ1-1,-,-,TRBV2,CASRKGGEGLNTEAFF,TGTGCCAGCCGAAAGGGGGGGGAGGGACTGAACACTGAAGCTTTCTTT